Shown below are 30 T cell receptor beta chains from a single sample sequenced in a study of CD8+ T cells in alopecia areata. RNA was extracted and reverse transcribed into cDNA as the sequencing template. Produced via immunoSEQ multiplex PCR; TCRdb's table is partial and in-frame only. The data show about 200,000 clones, roughly 56% seen once. The treatment here: oral pan-JAK inhibitor, 5-10 mg twice daily. The sample consisted of CD4+ T cells sorted from blood, taken at week 4, from a patient treated with tofacitinib. The receptors were sampled from a human donor with alopecia areata.

For this clone: Additional DNA sequences in this sample encode the identical CDR3. The chain carries TRBV20-1 and TRBJ2-1; D remains unclear. Germline V gene sequence: CDR1 DFQATT, CDR2 SNEGSKA (reference sequence). This CDR3 comprises 10 residues. V gave up 5 bases and J gave up 5 bases, with 4 bases separating them. The CDR3, as DNA: TGCAGTGCTTCAGACAATGAGCAGTTCTTC. As protein: CSASDNEQFF.

The V and J genes are TRBV5-1 and TRBJ2-3, with D possibly matching TRBD2 (5 bases). The germline V and J ends were trimmed by 3 bases and 0 bases, with 14 bases remaining between them. The CDR3 covers 16 residues. Per germline, CDR1 SGHRS and CDR2 YFSETQ. CDR3 in DNA: TGCGCCAGCAGCTCCCCCGTTGGGGAGAGCACAGATACGCAGTATTTT. The encoded protein is CASSSPVGESTDTQYF.

This clone came up many times. V gene TRBV5-1 combines with J gene TRBJ1-2, with 9 bases lining up with TRBD1. The CDR3 loop spans 17 amino acids. Germline loops: CDR1 SGHRS, CDR2 YFSETQ. J lost 4 bases, V lost 2 bases, and 12 bases had no gene match. The CDR3 DNA sequence: TGCGCCAGCAGCTTAACGGGACAGGGTGTCCTCTTCTATGGCTACACCTTC. This encodes CASSLTGQGVLFYGYTF.

This clone was counted only a few times. The V call is TRBV5-1, the J call TRBJ1-1; 9 bases map to TRBD1. Trimming cost V 2 bases and J 6 bases; bases outside gene matches: 5. CDR1 and CDR2 from the germline V gene are SGHRS and YFSETQ. The CDR3 is 14 amino acids. The CDR3 loop reads CASSLLGQGSEAFF. CDR3 DNA: TGCGCCAGCAGCTTACTGGGACAGGGTTCTGAAGCTTTCTTT. The variable domain in full, with the rest retrieved from reference TRBV5-1 and TRBJ1-1, is KAGVTQTPRYLIKTRGQQVTLSCSPISGHRSVSWYQQTPGQGLQFLFEYFSETQRNKGNFPGRFSGRQFSNSRSEMNVSTLELGDSALYLCASSLLGQGSEAFFGQGTRLTVV.

The chain links TRBV13 to TRBJ2-2; no firm D call. Trimming removed 5 bases from V and 3 bases from J, with 10 bases in between. The V gene's germline CDR1 is PRHDT and CDR2 FYEKMQ (reference sequence). The CDR3 has 14 amino acids. The CDR3 here is CASSPPRDTGELFF. CDR3 nucleotides: TGTGCCAGCAGCCCCCCCCGGGACACCGGGGAGCTGTTTTTT.

The chain is built from TRBV29-1 and TRBJ2-5, with no clear D. Trimming pared 3 bases from V and 5 bases from J, leaving 10 bases between. The V gene's germline CDR1 is SQVTM and CDR2 ANQGSEA. The CDR3 sequence is 12 residues long. The chain's CDR3 is CSVDLAGETQYF. The DNA for the CDR3 is TGCAGCGTTGATCTGGCTGGCGAGACCCAGTACTTC.

This chain uses TRBV30 with TRBJ2-1; maybe TRBD1 (6 bases). Between the trimmed V and J ends, which lost 4 bases and 10 bases, there was a span of 17 bases. The germline gives CDR1 GTSNPN, CDR2 SVGIG (reference sequence). The CDR3 is 13 amino acids. CDR3 loop: CAWNRVPLKEQFF. DNA of the CDR3: TGTGCCTGGAACAGGGTTCCCCTAAAGGAGCAGTTCTTC.

Note on this clone: Other DNA sequences in this specimen translate into the identical CDR3. The chain carries TRBV11-2 and TRBJ2-7; 9 bases line up with TRBD1. In germline, CDR1 is SGHAT, CDR2 FQNNGV. With V trimmed by 5 bases and J by 3 bases, 2 bases remained unmatched. The CDR3 is 13 residues long. In DNA, the CDR3 is TGTGCCAGCAGCCTGGACAGGGGCTACGAGCAGTACTTC. This gives the protein CASSLDRGYEQYF.

In its sample, this clone was seen a few times. This chain joins TRBV30 and TRBJ2-7, with 9 nucleotides matching TRBD1. Looked up from germline, CDR1 is GTSNPN and CDR2 is SVGIG (reference sequence). The trim removed 2 bases at V and 4 bases at J, leaving 3 bases unmatched. The CDR3 extends over 13 amino acids. The CDR3 bases are TGTGCCTGGAGTAGGGACAGGGAATACGAGCAGTACTTC. It specifies CAWSRDREYEQYF.

The CDR3 region is CSVAGLAGLYNEQFF. The DNA of the CDR3 is TGCAGCGTTGCAGGACTAGCGGGACTATACAATGAGCAGTTCTTC. The chain combines TRBV29-1 with TRBJ2-1; 12 nucleotides agree with TRBD2. Germline V gives CDR1 SQVTM, CDR2 ANQGSEA. V gave up 4 bases and J gave up 4 bases; unmatched junction bases: 5. The CDR3 runs to 15 residues.

J is TRBJ1-1 and V is TRBV19; TRBD1 is a possible D gene (5 bases). The CDR3 spans 11 residues. Germline CDR1 reads LNHDA; CDR2 reads SQIVND (reference sequence). Trimming left V 3 bases short and J 9 bases short, with 8 bases between. The CDR3 DNA is TGTGCCAGTAGTATTCCAGGGAAAGCTTTCTTT. Its translation: CASSIPGKAFF.

The chain employs TRBV4-3 and TRBJ1-4, with no clear D. The CDR3 runs to 13 residues. Trimming removed 0 bases at V and 7 bases at J, with 6 bases between. Germline CDR1 is LGHNA and CDR2 is YSLEER. In nucleotides, the CDR3 is TGCGCCAGCAGCCAAGATAGGGCTGAAAAACTGTTTTTT. Protein product: CASSQDRAEKLFF.

The chain has TRBV7-3 and TRBJ1-2, with D possibly matching TRBD1 (5 bases). V lost 2 bases and J lost 2, with 6 bases in between. The germline V gene encodes CDR1 SGHTA and CDR2 FQGTGA. The CDR3 contains 13 residues. CDR3 coding DNA: TGTGCCAGCAGCTTAGCAGGGAACTATGGCTACACCTTC. This translates into CASSLAGNYGYTF. Full variable domain (outside the CDR3, taken from reference TRBV7-3 and TRBJ1-2): GAGVSQTPSNKVTEKGKYVELRCDPISGHTALYWYRQSLGQGPEFLIYFQGTGAADDSGLPNDRFFAVRPEGSVSTLKIQRTERGDSAVYLCASSLAGNYGYTFGSGTRLTVV.

The chain has TRBV11-2 and TRBJ1-1; D is ambiguous. Germline CDR1 SGHAT, CDR2 FQNNGV. Trimming took 7 bases from V and 5 from J, leaving 11 bases between them. This CDR3 spans 12 amino acids. This CDR3 reads CASTMRRTEAFF. The CDR3 DNA is TGTGCCAGCACCATGAGGAGGACTGAAGCTTTCTTT.

The table lists this clone with a few counts. This chain links TRBV14 with TRBJ2-7; D unclear. The CDR3 length is 15 residues. V dropped 5 bases and J dropped 2 bases, with 16 bases sitting between them. Germline CDR1 SGHDN, CDR2 FVKESK. The CDR3 is CASSSKEQETYEQYF. CDR3 coding DNA: TGTGCCAGCAGCTCCAAGGAACAAGAGACCTACGAGCAGTACTTC.

J is TRBJ1-6 and V is TRBV7-9, with D possibly being TRBD1 (5 bases). V was clipped by 2 bases and J by 10 bases, with 12 bases between them. CDR1 SEHNR and CDR2 FQNEAQ come from the germline V gene (reference sequence). The CDR3 has 14 amino acids. CDR3 protein: CASSLNGQGSPLHF. In DNA form, the CDR3 reads TGTGCCAGCAGCTTAAATGGGCAGGGCTCACCCCTCCACTTT.

Remarks on this clone: It is unclear where the CDR3 begins or ends on the DNA, so no DNA is shown, and the CDR3 is as TCRdb lists it. The V call is TRBV20-1, the J call TRBJ2-7; no check of the table's D call, TRBD2, against the DNA was made. Inclusive of both ends, the CDR3 amounts to 11 amino acids. Germline CDR1 is DFQATT and CDR2 is SNEGSKA (reference sequence). The CDR3 protein is CSASDGYDCHF.

DNA for the CDR3: TGTGCCAGCAGCGAGGGACTAGCCTCCTACAATGAGCAGTTCTTC. It is translated as CASSEGLASYNEQFF. The J gene is TRBJ2-1, the V gene TRBV9, with 9 bases identical to TRBD2. CDR3 length: 15 amino acids. Trimming at V came to 3 bases and at J to 0 bases, leaving 1 base not matched to a gene. From germline, CDR1 is SGDLS and CDR2 YYNGEE.

Many counts were recorded for this clone. The J gene is TRBJ2-5, the V gene TRBV18; D remains unclear. Looked up from germline, CDR1 is KGHSH and CDR2 is LQKENI. The length of the CDR3 is 13 residues. Trimming pared 8 bases from V and 2 bases from J, leaving 12 bases between. CDR3 bases: TGTGCCAGCCGCCAGAACGGTCAAGAGACCCAGTACTTC. This sequence encodes CASRQNGQETQYF. Variable domain in full (rest from reference TRBV18 and TRBJ2-5): NAGVMQNPRHLVRRRGQEARLRCSPMKGHSHVYWYRQLPEEGLKFMVYLQKENIIDESGMPKERFSAEFPKEGPSILRIQQVVRGDSAAYFCASRQNGQETQYFGPGTRLLVL.

The chain combines TRBV15 with TRBJ2-7; D may correspond to TRBD1 or TRBD2 (5 bases each). In germline, CDR1 is LNHNV, CDR2 YYDKDF (reference sequence). The V end was cut by 1 base, the J end by 0 bases, with 13 bases between. This CDR3 spans 16 amino acids. CDR3 in DNA: TGTGCCACCAGCAGAGGATTAGGGACGGTCTCCTACGAGCAGTACTTC. Amino acids: CATSRGLGTVSYEQYF.

This chain connects TRBV6-1 to TRBJ2-7; TRBD2 matches 10 bases. The CDR3 has 15 residues. Trimming took 7 bases from V and 9 from J; bases not matched to a gene: 15. Germline CDR1 and CDR2: MNHNS and SASEGT. CDR3 sequence reads: CASTSRSSGGRWQYF. The DNA for the CDR3 is TGTGCCAGCACTTCCCGTAGTAGCGGGGGGAGATGGCAGTACTTC.

This clone occurred many times. The J gene is TRBJ2-7, the V gene TRBV6-1; possible D gene TRBD1, 6 bases. The CDR3 extends over 14 amino acids. V was clipped by 4 bases and J by 4 bases, with 14 bases between them. CDR1 is MNHNS and CDR2 is SASEGT in the germline V gene. CDR3 protein: CASSGTVGGYEQYF. Here the CDR3 DNA reads TGTGCCAGCAGTGGGACAGTTGGTGGGTACGAGCAGTACTTC.

This clone was observed at least ten times. J is TRBJ1-2 and V is TRBV11-2; D is ambiguous. This CDR3 is 15 amino acids long. Germline lookup yields CDR1 SGHAT and CDR2 FQNNGV. Trimming removed 5 bases from V and 2 bases from J, with 15 bases in between. The CDR3 DNA reads TGTGCCAGCAGCGCTCCCTTCATGGGGAACTATGGCTACACCTTC. This sequence encodes CASSAPFMGNYGYTF.

The CDR3 sequence is CASSLGRTTDEQYF. CDR3 DNA sequence: TGTGCCAGCAGCTTAGGTCGGACGACTGACGAGCAGTACTTC. The chain links TRBV7-2 to TRBJ2-5; no reliable D call. The J call could be wrong; TRBJ2-7 is a better fit for the DNA end. Germline V gene lookup returns CDR1 SGHTA and CDR2 FQGNSA. The CDR3 is 14 amino acids.

The table lists this clone with a few counts. The chain couples TRBV6-1 to TRBJ2-5, with 8 bases that match TRBD2. Per the germline V gene, CDR1 is MNHNS and CDR2 is SASEGT. With 2 bases clipped from V and 5 bases from J, the junction kept 7 bases outside the gene matches. The CDR3 runs 15 residues. The CDR3 here is CASSEIGSGAETQYF. As DNA, the CDR3 is TGTGCCAGCAGTGAAATAGGTAGCGGGGCTGAGACCCAGTACTTC.

The chain links TRBV5-1 to TRBJ2-3; tentatively, D is TRBD1 (6 bases). Germline values: CDR1 SGHRS, CDR2 YFSETQ. The V end lost 3 bases, the J end lost 9 bases, and 11 bases lay between the germline ends. The CDR3 has 12 residues. CDR3 DNA sequence: TGCGCCAGCAGCTCCGCAGGGGAAACGCAGTATTTT. It yields the protein CASSSAGETQYF.

Written as DNA, the CDR3 is TGCGCCAGCAGCCTCAGGGGGCCGATGGGAGTGAACACTGAAGCTTTCTTT. Translating it yields CASSLRGPMGVNTEAFF. V gene TRBV4-3 combines with J gene TRBJ1-1; TRBD1 matches at 8 bases. Germline V gene sequence: CDR1 LGHNA, CDR2 YSLEER. This CDR3 has 17 amino acids. V lost 4 bases and J lost 0; bases outside the gene matches: 10.

This chain links TRBV29-1 with TRBJ2-2; 7 nucleotides agree with TRBD1. The length of the CDR3 is 18 residues. Germline trimming cut 5 bases from V and 0 bases from J; bases unmatched to any gene: 15. CDR1 and CDR2 from the germline V gene are SQVTM and ANQGSEA. The CDR3 sequence is CSVPGTERSFTNTGELFF. In DNA form, the CDR3 reads TGCAGCGTTCCCGGGACAGAGAGATCCTTTACGAACACCGGGGAGCTGTTTTTT.

V and J are TRBV14 and TRBJ1-1, with D unresolved. V was pared by 4 bases and J by 4 bases, with 19 bases between. The germline CDR1 and CDR2 sequences are SGHDN and FVKESK. This CDR3 region has 16 residues. CDR3 protein: CASSRLGHKSATEAFF. DNA for the CDR3: TGTGCCAGCAGCCGCCTGGGCCACAAGTCCGCCACTGAAGCTTTCTTT.

This chain uses TRBV29-1 with TRBJ2-7; D not certain. The CDR3 sequence is 11 residues long. Between the trimmed V and J ends, which lost 6 bases and 1 base, there was a span of 7 bases. The V gene's germline CDR1 is SQVTM and CDR2 ANQGSEA. The CDR3 DNA reads TGCAGCGTCTCCGAATCCTACGAGCAGTACTTC. Translated: CSVSESYEQYF.